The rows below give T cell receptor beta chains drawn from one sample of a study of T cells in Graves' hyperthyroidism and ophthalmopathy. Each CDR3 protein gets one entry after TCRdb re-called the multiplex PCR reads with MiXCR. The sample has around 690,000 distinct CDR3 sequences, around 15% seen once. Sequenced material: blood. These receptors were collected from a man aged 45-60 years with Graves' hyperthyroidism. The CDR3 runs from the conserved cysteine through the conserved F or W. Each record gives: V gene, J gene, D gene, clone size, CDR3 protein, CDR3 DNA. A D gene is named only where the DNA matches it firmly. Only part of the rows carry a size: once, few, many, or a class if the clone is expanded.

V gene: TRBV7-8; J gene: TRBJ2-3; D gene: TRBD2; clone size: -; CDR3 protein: CASSSGLAGFTADTQYF; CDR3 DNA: TGTGCCAGCAGCTCAGGACTAGCGGGGTTCACGGCAGATACGCAGTATTTT
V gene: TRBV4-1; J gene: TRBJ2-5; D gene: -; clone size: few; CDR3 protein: CASSQDQGRGPQYF; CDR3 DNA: TGCGCCAGCAGCCAGGATCAGGGAAGAGGTCCCCAGTACTTC
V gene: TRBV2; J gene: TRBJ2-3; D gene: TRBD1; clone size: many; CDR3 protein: CASSKGQGADWRTPRDTQYF; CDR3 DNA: TGTGCCAGCAGCAAAGGACAGGGGGCCGACTGGCGAACTCCGCGCGATACGCAGTATTTT
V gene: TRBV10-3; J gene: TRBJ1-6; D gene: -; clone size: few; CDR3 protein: CAISELGADNSPLHF; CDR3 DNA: TGTGCCATCAGTGAACTCGGCGCAGATAATTCACCCCTCCACTTT
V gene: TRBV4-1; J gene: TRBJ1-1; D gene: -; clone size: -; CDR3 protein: CASSQGPGVPEAFF; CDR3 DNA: TGCGCCAGCAGCCAAGGTCCAGGGGTCCCTGAAGCTTTCTTT
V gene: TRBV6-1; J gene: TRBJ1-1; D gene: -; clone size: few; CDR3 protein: CASNIEGGSRNTEAFF; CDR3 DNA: TGTGCCAGTAATATCGAGGGGGGGAGTCGAAACACTGAAGCTTTCTTT
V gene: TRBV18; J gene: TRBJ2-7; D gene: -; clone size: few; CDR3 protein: CASSPAETYEQYF; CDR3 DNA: TGTGCCAGCTCACCAGCAGAGACCTACGAGCAGTACTTC
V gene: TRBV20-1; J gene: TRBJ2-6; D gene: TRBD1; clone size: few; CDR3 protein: CSAPKGPGQGASGANVLTF; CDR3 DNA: TGCAGTGCTCCTAAGGGACCGGGACAGGGGGCTAGTGGGGCCAACGTCCTGACTTTC
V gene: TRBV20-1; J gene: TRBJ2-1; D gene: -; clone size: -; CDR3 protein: CSARRGDSYSYNEQFF; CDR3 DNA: TGCAGTGCTAGAAGAGGGGACTCCTACTCCTACAATGAGCAGTTCTTC
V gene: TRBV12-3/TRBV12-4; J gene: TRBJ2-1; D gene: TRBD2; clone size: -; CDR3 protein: CASSPLAGGGEQFF; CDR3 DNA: TGTGCCAGCAGCCCACTAGCGGGAGGGGGCGAGCAGTTCTTC
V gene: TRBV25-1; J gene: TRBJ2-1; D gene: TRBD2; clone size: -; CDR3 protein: CASSESERTREFF; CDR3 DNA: TGTGCCAGCAGTGAATCGGAGCGGACTAGGGAGTTCTTC
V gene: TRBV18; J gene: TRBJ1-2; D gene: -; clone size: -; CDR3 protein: CASSPAPITNYGYTF; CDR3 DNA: TGTGCCAGCTCACCTGCACCGATCACTAACTATGGCTACACCTTC
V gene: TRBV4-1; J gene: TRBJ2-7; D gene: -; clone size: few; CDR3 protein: CASSQAWRGTYEQYF; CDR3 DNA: TGCGCCAGCAGCCAAGCTTGGAGGGGGACCTACGAGCAGTACTTC
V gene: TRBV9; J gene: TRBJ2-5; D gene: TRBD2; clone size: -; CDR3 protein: CASSPRDDETGGPETQYF; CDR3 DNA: TGTGCCAGCAGCCCCCGAGACGACGAAACGGGAGGCCCGGAGACCCAGTACTTC
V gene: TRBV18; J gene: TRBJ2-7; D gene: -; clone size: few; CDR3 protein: CASSPSASNEQYF; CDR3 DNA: TGTGCCAGCTCACCTTCGGCTTCTAACGAGCAGTACTTC
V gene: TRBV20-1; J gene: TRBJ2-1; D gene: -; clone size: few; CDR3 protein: CSARGGTSGYEQFF; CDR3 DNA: TGCAGTGCTAGAGGGGGGACCTCCGGCTATGAGCAGTTCTTC
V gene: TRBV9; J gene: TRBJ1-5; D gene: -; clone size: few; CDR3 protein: CASSVDGGWQPQHF; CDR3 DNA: TGTGCCAGCAGCGTAGATGGAGGGTGGCAGCCCCAGCATTTT
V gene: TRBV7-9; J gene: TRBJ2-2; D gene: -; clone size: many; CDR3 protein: CASSSYYGPNTGELFF; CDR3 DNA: TGTGCCAGCAGCTCCTACTATGGTCCCAACACCGGGGAGCTGTTTTTT
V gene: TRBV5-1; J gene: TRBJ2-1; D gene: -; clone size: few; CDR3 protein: CASSSRPAEIYNEQFF; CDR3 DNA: TGCGCCAGCAGCAGTCGGCCAGCGGAAATCTACAATGAGCAGTTCTTC
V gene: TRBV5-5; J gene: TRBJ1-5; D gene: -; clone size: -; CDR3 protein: CASSLWGAGQPQHF; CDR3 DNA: TGTGCCAGCAGCTTGTGGGGGGCGGGTCAGCCCCAGCATTTT